The present T cell receptor (beta chain) was sequenced within a study of shared clonotypes between healthy human individuals. Germline CDR1 reads MNHEY; CDR2 reads SMNVEV (reference sequence). Germline trimming cut 2 bases from V and 0 bases from J; bases unmatched to any gene: 12. The CDR3 runs 20 residues. Only in-frame clones appear in the TCRdb table, and some are missing; sequencing was by immunoSEQ multiplex PCR. The data contain hundreds of thousands of clones, around 78% of them singletons. The TCR originated in a woman between 35 and 50 years old in good health. Some clones in this sample may be carry-over from other donors' samples. Sequences were obtained from PBMCs. V usage is TRBV27 and J usage is TRBJ2-2; TRBD2 agrees at 10 bases. DNA of the CDR3: TGTGCCAGCAGTTTAACGACGCCGGGACTAGCGACCTCGAACACCGGGGAGCTGTTTTTT. Translating it yields CASSLTTPGLATSNTGELFF.